This is a list of T cell receptor beta chains from one sample in a study of blood T cell repertoires in COVID-19. Sequencing was performed with immunoSEQ multiplex PCR; in TCRdb, only in-frame clones are kept and a portion is missing. This table holds 350,000 or so clones, roughly 90% found once. Sequencing was carried out using PBMCs or T cells enriched from blood (not recorded which). The receptor source for this set is a woman aged 25 to 45 who had been exposed to COVID-19. Each CDR3 is given with its conserved first and last residue. Fields, in order: D gene, V gene, clone size, J gene, CDR3 protein, CDR3 DNA. D genes are given only for firm matches. Clone size is given for some rows only: seen once, a few or many times, or a class if the clone is expanded.

d_call: TRBD1; v_call: TRBV24-1; clone_size: NA; j_call: TRBJ1-2; cdr3_aa: CATSDFSDRGNYGYTF; cdr3_nt: TGTGCCACCAGTGATTTCTCGGACAGGGGTAACTATGGCTACACCTTC
d_call: TRBD1; v_call: TRBV5-1; clone_size: NA; j_call: TRBJ1-1; cdr3_aa: CASSFGTGGPEAFF; cdr3_nt: TGCGCCAGCAGCTTCGGGACAGGGGGCCCTGAAGCTTTCTTT
d_call: TRBD1; v_call: TRBV28; clone_size: once; j_call: TRBJ1-1; cdr3_aa: CASSGDRGNTEAFF; cdr3_nt: TGTGCCAGCAGTGGCGACAGGGGGAACACTGAAGCTTTCTTT
d_call: TRBD1; v_call: TRBV6-5; clone_size: NA; j_call: TRBJ1-1; cdr3_aa: CASSYGQGMNTEAFF; cdr3_nt: TGTGCCAGCAGTTACGGACAGGGGATGAACACTGAAGCTTTCTTT
d_call: NA; v_call: TRBV7-9; clone_size: NA; j_call: TRBJ2-7; cdr3_aa: CASSFSQQGEQYF; cdr3_nt: TGTGCCAGCAGCTTTAGCCAGCAGGGTGAGCAGTACTTC
d_call: TRBD2; v_call: TRBV9; clone_size: NA; j_call: TRBJ2-5; cdr3_aa: CASSVGLRGETQYF; cdr3_nt: TGTGCCAGCAGCGTAGGTTTGCGGGGGGAGACCCAGTACTTC
d_call: TRBD2; v_call: TRBV7-9; clone_size: once; j_call: TRBJ2-3; cdr3_aa: CASSLSLWTSGNRADTQYF; cdr3_nt: TGTGCCAGCAGCTTAAGTTTGTGGACTAGCGGGAATAGGGCAGATACGCAGTATTTT
d_call: TRBD1; v_call: TRBV6-5; clone_size: NA; j_call: TRBJ1-2; cdr3_aa: CASSYVGTGWGYTF; cdr3_nt: TGTGCCAGCAGTTACGTCGGGACAGGATGGGGCTACACCTTC
d_call: NA; v_call: TRBV5-1; clone_size: NA; j_call: TRBJ1-5; cdr3_aa: CASSLEGIDQPQHF; cdr3_nt: TGCGCCAGCAGCTTGGAGGGGATAGATCAGCCCCAGCATTTT
d_call: NA; v_call: TRBV5-1; clone_size: NA; j_call: TRBJ1-3; cdr3_aa: CASSQQAPGNTIYF; cdr3_nt: TGCGCCAGCAGCCAACAGGCCCCTGGAAACACCATATATTTT
d_call: TRBD1; v_call: TRBV5-4; clone_size: NA; j_call: TRBJ2-1; cdr3_aa: CASTRDSSYNEQFF; cdr3_nt: TGTGCCAGCACCCGGGACAGCTCCTACAATGAGCAGTTCTTC
d_call: TRBD1; v_call: TRBV27; clone_size: NA; j_call: TRBJ1-1; cdr3_aa: CASSHRTGGGFTEAFF; cdr3_nt: TGTGCCAGCAGTCACAGGACAGGGGGAGGTTTCACTGAAGCTTTCTTT
d_call: NA; v_call: TRBV29-1; clone_size: NA; j_call: TRBJ2-1; cdr3_aa: CSARPQVAEQFF; cdr3_nt: TGCAGCGCGCGCCCCCAGGTTGCCGAGCAGTTCTTC
d_call: TRBD1; v_call: TRBV19; clone_size: NA; j_call: TRBJ1-3; cdr3_aa: CASILKQGASGNTIYF; cdr3_nt: TGTGCCAGTATTCTAAAACAGGGGGCCTCTGGAAACACCATATATTTT
d_call: NA; v_call: TRBV30; clone_size: NA; j_call: TRBJ2-1; cdr3_aa: CAWNILGDIKLF; cdr3_nt: TGTGCCTGGAACATCTTAGGGGACATAAAACTCTTC
d_call: TRBD1; v_call: TRBV4-2; clone_size: NA; j_call: TRBJ1-5; cdr3_aa: CASSQQGARNNQPQHF; cdr3_nt: TGTGCCAGCAGCCAACAGGGGGCGCGGAACAATCAGCCCCAGCATTTT
d_call: TRBD1; v_call: TRBV27; clone_size: few; j_call: TRBJ2-1; cdr3_aa: CASSLRGGQGGNNEQFF; cdr3_nt: TGTGCCAGCAGTTTGAGGGGCGGACAGGGCGGGAACAATGAGCAGTTCTTC
d_call: TRBD1; v_call: TRBV6-1; clone_size: NA; j_call: TRBJ1-4; cdr3_aa: CASSASGQGAWGEKLFF; cdr3_nt: TGTGCCAGCAGTGCTTCGGGACAGGGGGCGTGGGGTGAAAAACTGTTTTTT